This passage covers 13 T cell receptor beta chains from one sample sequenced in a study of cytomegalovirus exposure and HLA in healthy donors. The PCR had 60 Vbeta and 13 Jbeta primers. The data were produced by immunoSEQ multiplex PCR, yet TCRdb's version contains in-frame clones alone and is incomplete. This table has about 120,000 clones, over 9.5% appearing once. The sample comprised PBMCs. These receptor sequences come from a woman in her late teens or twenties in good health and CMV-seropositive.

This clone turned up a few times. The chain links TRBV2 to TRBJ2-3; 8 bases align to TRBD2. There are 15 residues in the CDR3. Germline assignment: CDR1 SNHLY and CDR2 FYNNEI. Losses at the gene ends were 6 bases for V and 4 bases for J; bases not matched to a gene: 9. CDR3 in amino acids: CASSDGTRSADTQYF. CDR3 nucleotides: TGTGCCAGCAGCGATGGGACTAGGTCAGCAGATACGCAGTATTTT.

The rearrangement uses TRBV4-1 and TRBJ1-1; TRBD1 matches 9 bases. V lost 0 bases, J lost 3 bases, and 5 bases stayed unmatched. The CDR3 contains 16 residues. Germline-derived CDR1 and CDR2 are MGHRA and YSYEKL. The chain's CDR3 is CASSQDKQGAHTEAFF. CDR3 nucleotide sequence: TGCGCCAGCAGCCAAGACAAACAGGGGGCGCACACTGAAGCTTTCTTT.

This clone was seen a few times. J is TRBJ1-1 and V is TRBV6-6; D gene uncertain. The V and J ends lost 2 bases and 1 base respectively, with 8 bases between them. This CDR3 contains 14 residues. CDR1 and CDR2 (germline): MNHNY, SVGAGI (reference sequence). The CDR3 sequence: CASSYGWANTEAFF. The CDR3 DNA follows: TGTGCCAGCAGTTACGGCTGGGCGAACACTGAAGCTTTCTTT.

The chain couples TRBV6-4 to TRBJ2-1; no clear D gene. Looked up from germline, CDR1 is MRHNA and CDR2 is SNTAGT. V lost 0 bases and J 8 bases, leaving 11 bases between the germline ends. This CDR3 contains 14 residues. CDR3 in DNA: TGTGCCAGCAGTGACTCTGGTTTATCGGATGAGCAGTTCTTC. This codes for CASSDSGLSDEQFF.

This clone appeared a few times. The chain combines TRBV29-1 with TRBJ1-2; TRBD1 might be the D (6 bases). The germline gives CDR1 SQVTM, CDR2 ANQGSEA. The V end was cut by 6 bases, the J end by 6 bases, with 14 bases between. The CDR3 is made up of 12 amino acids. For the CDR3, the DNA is TGCAGCGTGGTAGGGGAGGGGGATGGCTACACCTTC. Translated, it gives CSVVGEGDGYTF.

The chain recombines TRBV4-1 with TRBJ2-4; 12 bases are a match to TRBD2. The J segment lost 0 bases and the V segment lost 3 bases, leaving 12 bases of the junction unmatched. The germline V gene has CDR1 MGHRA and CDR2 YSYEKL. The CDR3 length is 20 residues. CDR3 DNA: TGCGCCAGCAGCCAGGAGAAGACTAGCGGGAGAGCACTAGCCAAAAACATTCAGTACTTC. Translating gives CASSQEKTSGRALAKNIQYF.

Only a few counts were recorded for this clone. The CDR3: CASSPGGTSDYEQYF. CDR3 bases: TGTGCCAGCAGCCCAGGGGGGACTAGCGACTACGAGCAGTACTTC. This chain uses TRBV9 with TRBJ2-7; 10 bases agree with TRBD2. The CDR3 consists of 15 residues. The germline CDR1 and CDR2 sequences are SGDLS and YYNGEE. With 4 bases clipped from V and 3 bases from J, the junction kept 7 bases outside the gene matches.

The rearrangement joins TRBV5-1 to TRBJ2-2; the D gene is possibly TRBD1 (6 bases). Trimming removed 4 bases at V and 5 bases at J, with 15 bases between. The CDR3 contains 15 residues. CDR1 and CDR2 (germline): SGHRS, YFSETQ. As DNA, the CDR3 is TGCGCCAGCAGCGATAGCCCAGGGGAGACCGGGGAGCTGTTTTTT. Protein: CASSDSPGETGELFF.

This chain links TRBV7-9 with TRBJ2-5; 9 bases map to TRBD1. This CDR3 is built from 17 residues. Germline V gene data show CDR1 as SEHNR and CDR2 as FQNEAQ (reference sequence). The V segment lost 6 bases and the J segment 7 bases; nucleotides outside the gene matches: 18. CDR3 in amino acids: CASRPREQGAVMRTQYF. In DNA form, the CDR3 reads TGTGCCAGCAGACCCCGTGAACAGGGGGCTGTGATGAGGACCCAGTACTTC.

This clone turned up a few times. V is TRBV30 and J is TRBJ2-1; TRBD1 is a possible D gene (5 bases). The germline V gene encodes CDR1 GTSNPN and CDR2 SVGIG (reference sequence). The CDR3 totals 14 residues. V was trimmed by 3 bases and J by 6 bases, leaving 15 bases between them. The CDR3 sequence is CAWSEGVRFNEQFF. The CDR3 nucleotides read TGTGCCTGGAGCGAAGGGGTTCGGTTCAATGAGCAGTTCTTC.

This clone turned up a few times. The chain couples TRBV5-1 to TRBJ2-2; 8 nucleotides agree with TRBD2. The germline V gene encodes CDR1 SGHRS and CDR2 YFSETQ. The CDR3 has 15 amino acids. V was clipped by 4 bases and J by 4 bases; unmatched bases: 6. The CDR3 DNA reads TGCGCCAGCAGCCCAGTAGCGGGAAGCACCGGGGAGCTGTTTTTT. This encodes CASSPVAGSTGELFF.

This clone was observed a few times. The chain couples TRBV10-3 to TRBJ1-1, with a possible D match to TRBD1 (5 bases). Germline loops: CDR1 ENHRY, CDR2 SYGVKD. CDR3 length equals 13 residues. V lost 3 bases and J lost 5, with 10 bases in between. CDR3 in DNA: TGTGCCATCAGTGACAGGGTCGATACTGAAGCTTTCTTT. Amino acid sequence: CAISDRVDTEAFF.

CDR3 sequence reads: CAWRTSGRSEQYF. CDR3 nucleotide sequence: TGTGCCTGGAGAACTAGCGGGAGGAGCGAGCAGTACTTC. The genes are TRBV30 and TRBJ2-5, with 12 positions matching TRBD2. The tail of the sequence fits TRBJ2-7 better, so the J call may be wrong. CDR3 length: 13 amino acids. CDR1 GTSNPN and CDR2 SVGIG come from the germline V gene (reference sequence).